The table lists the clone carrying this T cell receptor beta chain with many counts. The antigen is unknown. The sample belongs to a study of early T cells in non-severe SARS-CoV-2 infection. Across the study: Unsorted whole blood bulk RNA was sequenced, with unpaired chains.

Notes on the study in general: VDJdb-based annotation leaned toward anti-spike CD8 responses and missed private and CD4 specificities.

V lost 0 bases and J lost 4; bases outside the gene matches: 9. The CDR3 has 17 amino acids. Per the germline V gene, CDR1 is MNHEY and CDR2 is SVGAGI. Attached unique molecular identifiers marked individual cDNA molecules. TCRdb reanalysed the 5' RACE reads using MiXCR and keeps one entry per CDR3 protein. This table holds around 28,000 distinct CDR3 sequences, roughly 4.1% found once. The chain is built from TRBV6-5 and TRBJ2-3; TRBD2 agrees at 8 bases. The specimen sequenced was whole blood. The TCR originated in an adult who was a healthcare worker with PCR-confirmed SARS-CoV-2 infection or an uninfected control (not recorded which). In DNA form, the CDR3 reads TGTGCCAGCAGTTACTCGAGGGTAGCGGGACGGCCAGATACGCAGTATTTT. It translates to CASSYSRVAGRPDTQYF.